This T cell receptor (beta chain) was identified in a study of regulatory T cells in long-lasting Graves disease (dated by TCRdb to the early 2020s). Notes on the research overall: Antithyroid drugs had been taken for less than 3 months by newly diagnosed Graves' disease patients. This study used TCR sequencing and RNA sequencing of peripheral blood to compare persistent Graves' disease patients against newly diagnosed Graves' disease patients. The study was conducted in China and was registered as a clinical trial. A total of 35 or so samples were covered by TCR sequencing, comprising some 13 persistent and around 20 newly diagnosed Graves' disease patients. Paper-wide results and their limitations: Sequencing and analysis were restricted to the TCR beta chain. Preferential use of TRBV28, TRBJ1-2 and TRBJ2-5 was observed in persistent disease, whereas TRBV20-1 and TRBJ2-1 were favored in newly diagnosed disease. The authors acknowledged the small sample size as a limitation that may reduce accuracy. Lower TCR Shannon entropy and fewer highly expanded clones were observed in persistent Graves' disease patients than in newly diagnosed patients, which suggested clonal expansion. The study examined only peripheral blood because the primary lesion, thyroid tissue, could not be accessed. Patients with persistent disease shared more public clonotypes (about 2,500) than newly diagnosed patients did (nearly 1,000).

The library was obtained by multiplex PCR. Sequenced using an Illumina HiSeq 4000. CDR3 regions were amplified by Arm-PCR with iRepertoire HTBI primers to construct TCR beta libraries. Before sequencing, the PCR products underwent gel purification. In the original analysis: A total of under 80 TRBV and some 15 TRBJ segments were identified across samples and were used for gene usage analysis of CDR3 amino acid clonotypes. COPE and FqMerger were used to merge the filtered high-quality paired reads into contigs. BLAST was used to align contigs to the IMGT TRBV, TRBD and TRBJ reference genes, and CDR3 was defined following IMGT. Highly expanded clones were defined as clonotypes with a frequency above 0.1%. Shannon entropy was used to measure repertoire diversity, and the Gini coefficient was used to measure V-J evenness. A clonotype was considered public if more than one individual shared it. The raw public reads went through TCRdb reprocessing: fastp at Q25, MiXCR clone calling, in-frame beta chains kept. Entries are consolidated by CDR3 protein sequence, retaining the most common genes and DNA. What appears here as the V and J calls and clone size reflects TCRdb's work, not the paper's. The sample records 200,000 to 250,000 distinct CDR3 sequences, over 20% of which are singletons. Clones ranked in the top ten supply over 11% of the sample.

The time point label here, explained by the study, means: newly diagnosed GD, antithyroid drugs for less than 3 months. RNA was extracted from PBMCs in TRIzol for both TCR sequencing and RNA sequencing. The diagnosis of Graves' disease was made according to American Thyroid Association guidelines. Patients were recruited from an endocrinology department in Xi'an, China. Each patient gave approximately 9.7 milliliters of peripheral blood, collected in an EDTA anticoagulant tube. PBMCs were isolated by Ficoll Paque Plus density gradient separation without further T cell sorting. An Agilent 2100 Bioanalyzer and agarose gel were used to assess RNA quality, and a NanoDrop 2000 was used to measure RNA concentration. CDR1 LNHNV and CDR2 YYDKDF were looked up in the germline V gene (reference sequence). Counted from cysteine to phenylalanine, this CDR3 has 16 amino acids. Here the CDR3 DNA is all that survives: 48 bases in frame from base 1. The junction carries 9 bases between V and J, which are trimmed by 3 bases and 0 bases respectively.

This clonotype appeared a few times. The antigen it binds to is not known. Base-call qualities are not available, and no considerably larger clone is one nucleotide away. Material: peripheral blood mononuclear cells (PBMCs), obtained at new diagnosis, from a patient treated with antithyroid drugs. The sequence joins TRBV15 to TRBJ2-6, with the D gene too uncertain to name. This receptor was obtained from a female donor with Graves disease. Here the CDR3 is given as CATSRTDHSGANVLTF. At the DNA level, the sequence is TGTGCCACCAGCAGGACGGACCACTCTGGGGCCAACGTCCTGACTTTC.